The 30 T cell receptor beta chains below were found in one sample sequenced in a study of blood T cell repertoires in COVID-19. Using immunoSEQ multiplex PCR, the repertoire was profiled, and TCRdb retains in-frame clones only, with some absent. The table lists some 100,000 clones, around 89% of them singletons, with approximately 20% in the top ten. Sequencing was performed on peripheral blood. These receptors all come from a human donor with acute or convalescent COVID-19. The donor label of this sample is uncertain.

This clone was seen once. CDR3 DNA: TGTGCCAGCACCCGGGGGGGACACATTAATTCACCCCTCCACTTT. Amino acid sequence: CASTRGGHINSPLHF. The chain recombines TRBV7-9 with TRBJ1-6; weak D call: TRBD1 (6 bases). Trimming took off 7 bases at V and 6 bases at J, with 16 bases between the two ends. The CDR3 consists of 15 residues. From germline, CDR1 is SEHNR and CDR2 FQNEAQ (reference sequence).

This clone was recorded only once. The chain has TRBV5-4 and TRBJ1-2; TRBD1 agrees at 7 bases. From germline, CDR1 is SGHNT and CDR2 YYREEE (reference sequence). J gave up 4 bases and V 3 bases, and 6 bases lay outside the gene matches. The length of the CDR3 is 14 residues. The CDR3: CASSSGQSPYGYTF. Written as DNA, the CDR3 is TGTGCCAGCAGCTCGGGACAGAGTCCCTATGGCTACACCTTC.

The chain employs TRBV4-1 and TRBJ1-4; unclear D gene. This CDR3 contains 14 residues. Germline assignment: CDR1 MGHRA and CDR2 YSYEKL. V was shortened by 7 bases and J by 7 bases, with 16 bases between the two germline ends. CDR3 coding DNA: TGCGCCAGCAAAATCCGGGAAACTGGTGAAAAACTGTTTTTT. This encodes CASKIRETGEKLFF.

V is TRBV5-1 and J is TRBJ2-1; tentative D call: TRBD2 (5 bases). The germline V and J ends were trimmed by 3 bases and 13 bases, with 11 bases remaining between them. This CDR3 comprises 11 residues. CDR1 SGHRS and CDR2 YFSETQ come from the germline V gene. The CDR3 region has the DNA TGCGCCAGCAGCTCCCGGGATTCACAGTTCTTC. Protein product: CASSSRDSQFF.

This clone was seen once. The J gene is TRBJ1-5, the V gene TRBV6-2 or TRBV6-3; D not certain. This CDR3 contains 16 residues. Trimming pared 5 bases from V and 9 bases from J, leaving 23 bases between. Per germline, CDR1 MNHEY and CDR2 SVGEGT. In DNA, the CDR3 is TGTGCCAGCAGTCTAGACCGCGGTAGTTGGCCCGGGCCCCAGCATTTT. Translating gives CASSLDRGSWPGPQHF.

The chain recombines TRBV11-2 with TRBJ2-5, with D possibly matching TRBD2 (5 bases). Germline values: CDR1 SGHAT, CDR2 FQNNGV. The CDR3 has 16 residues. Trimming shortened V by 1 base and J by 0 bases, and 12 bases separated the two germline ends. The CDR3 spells CASSLGPAANQETQYF. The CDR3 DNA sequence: TGTGCCAGCAGCTTAGGGCCAGCGGCAAACCAAGAGACCCAGTACTTC. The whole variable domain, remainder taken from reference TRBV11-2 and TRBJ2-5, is EAGVAQSPRYKIIEKRQSVAFWCNPISGHATLYWYQQILGQGPKLLIQFQNNGVVDDSQLPKDRFSAERLKGVDSTLKIQPAKLEDSAVYLCASSLGPAANQETQYFGPGTRLLVL.

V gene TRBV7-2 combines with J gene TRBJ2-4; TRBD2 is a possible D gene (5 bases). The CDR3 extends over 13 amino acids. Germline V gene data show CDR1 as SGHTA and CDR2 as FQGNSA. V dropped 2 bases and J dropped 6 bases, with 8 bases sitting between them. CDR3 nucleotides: TGTGCCAGCAGCTTAACCGAGGGAAACATTCAGTACTTC. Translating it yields CASSLTEGNIQYF.

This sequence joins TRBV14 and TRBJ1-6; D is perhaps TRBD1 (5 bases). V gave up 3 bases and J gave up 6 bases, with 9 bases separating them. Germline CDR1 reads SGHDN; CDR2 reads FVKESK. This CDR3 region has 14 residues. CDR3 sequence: CASSHQGSNSPLHF. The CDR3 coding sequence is TGTGCCAGCAGCCACCAGGGTAGTAATTCACCCCTCCACTTT.

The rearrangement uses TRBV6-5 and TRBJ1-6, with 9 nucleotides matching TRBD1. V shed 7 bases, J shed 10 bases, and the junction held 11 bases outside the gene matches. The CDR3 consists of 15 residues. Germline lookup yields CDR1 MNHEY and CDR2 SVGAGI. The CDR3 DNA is TGTGCCAGCATTACAGGGGGCAATCTTGAATCACCCCTCCACTTT. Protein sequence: CASITGGNLESPLHF.

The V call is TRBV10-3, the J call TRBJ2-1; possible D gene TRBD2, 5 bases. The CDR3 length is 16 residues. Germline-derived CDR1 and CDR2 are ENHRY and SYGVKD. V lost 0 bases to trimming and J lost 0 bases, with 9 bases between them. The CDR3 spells CAISESLDSSYNEQFF. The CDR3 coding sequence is TGTGCCATCAGTGAGTCGTTGGACTCCTCCTACAATGAGCAGTTCTTC.

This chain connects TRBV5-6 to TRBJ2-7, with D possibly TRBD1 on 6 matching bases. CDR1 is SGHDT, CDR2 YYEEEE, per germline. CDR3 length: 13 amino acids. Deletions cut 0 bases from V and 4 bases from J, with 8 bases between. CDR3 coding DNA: TGTGCCAGCAGCTTGGACAGGGCGTACGAGCAGTACTTC. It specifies CASSLDRAYEQYF. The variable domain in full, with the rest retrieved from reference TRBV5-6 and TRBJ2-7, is DAGVTQSPTHLIKTRGQQVTLRCSPKSGHDTVSWYQQALGQGPQFIFQYYEEEERQRGNFPDRFSGHQFPNYSSELNVNALLLGDSALYLCASSLDRAYEQYFGPGTRLTVT.

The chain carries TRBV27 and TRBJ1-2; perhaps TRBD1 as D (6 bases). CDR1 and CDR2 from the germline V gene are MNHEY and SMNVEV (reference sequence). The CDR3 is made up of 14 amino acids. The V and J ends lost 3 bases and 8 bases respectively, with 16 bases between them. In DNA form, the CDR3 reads TGTGCCAGCAGTTTGAAGGGTGGGGGCGGGGGCTACACCTTC. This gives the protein CASSLKGGGGGYTF.

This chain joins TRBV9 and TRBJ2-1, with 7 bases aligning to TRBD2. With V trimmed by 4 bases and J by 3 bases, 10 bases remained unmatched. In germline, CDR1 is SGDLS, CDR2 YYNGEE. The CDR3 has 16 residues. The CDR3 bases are TGTGCCAGCAGCCCCCGGGGAGCGGGGTTCTACAATGAGCAGTTCTTC. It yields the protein CASSPRGAGFYNEQFF. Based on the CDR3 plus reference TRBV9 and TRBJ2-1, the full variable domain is DSGVTQTPKHLITATGQRVTLRCSPRSGDLSVYWYQQSLDQGLQFLIQYYNGEERAKGNILERFSAQQFPDLHSELNLSSLELGDSALYFCASSPRGAGFYNEQFFGPGTRLTVL.

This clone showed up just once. The CDR3 protein is CAISLGGTEKLFF. For the CDR3, the DNA is TGTGCCATCAGTCTTGGAGGGACTGAAAAACTGTTTTTT. The V and J genes are TRBV10-3 and TRBJ1-4; D is possibly TRBD1 (5 bases). From germline, CDR1 is ENHRY and CDR2 SYGVKD. The CDR3 consists of 13 residues. V was trimmed by 5 bases and J by 7 bases, leaving 11 bases between them.

CDR3 sequence: CASSLRTSGIVDEQFF. For the CDR3, the DNA is TGTGCCAGCAGTTTACGGACTAGCGGGATAGTCGATGAGCAGTTCTTC. V usage is TRBV7-6 and J usage is TRBJ2-1; 12 nucleotides agree with TRBD2. V gave up 6 bases and J gave up 8 bases; unmatched junction bases: 11. The CDR3 covers 16 residues. Germline V lookup: CDR1 SGHVS, CDR2 FNYEAQ.

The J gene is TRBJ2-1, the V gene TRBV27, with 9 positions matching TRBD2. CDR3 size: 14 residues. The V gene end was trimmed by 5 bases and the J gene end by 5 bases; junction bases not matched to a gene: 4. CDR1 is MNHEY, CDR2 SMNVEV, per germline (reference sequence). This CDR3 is CASSERGVDNEQFF. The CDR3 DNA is TGTGCCAGCAGTGAGCGGGGGGTAGACAATGAGCAGTTCTTC.

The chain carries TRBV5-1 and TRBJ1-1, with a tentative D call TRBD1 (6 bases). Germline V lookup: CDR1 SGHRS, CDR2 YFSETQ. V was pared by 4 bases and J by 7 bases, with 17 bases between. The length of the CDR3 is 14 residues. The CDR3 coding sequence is TGCGCCAGCAGCACGGGGACACCGAAGAGTGAAGCTTTCTTT. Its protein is CASSTGTPKSEAFF. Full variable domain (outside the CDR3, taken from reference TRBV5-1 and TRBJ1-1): KAGVTQTPRYLIKTRGQQVTLSCSPISGHRSVSWYQQTPGQGLQFLFEYFSETQRNKGNFPGRFSGRQFSNSRSEMNVSTLELGDSALYLCASSTGTPKSEAFFGQGTRLTVV.

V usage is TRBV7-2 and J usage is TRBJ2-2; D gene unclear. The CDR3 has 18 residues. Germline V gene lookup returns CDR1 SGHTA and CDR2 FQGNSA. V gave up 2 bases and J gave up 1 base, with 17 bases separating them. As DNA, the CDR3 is TGTGCCAGCAGCTTATCCCCCCCCCTTGGCCTGAACACCGGGGAGCTGTTTTTT. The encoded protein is CASSLSPPLGLNTGELFF.

CDR3: CASSRDRSTDTQYF. DNA of the CDR3: TGTGCCAGCTCGCGGGACAGGAGCACAGATACGCAGTATTTT. The chain combines TRBV18 with TRBJ2-3; 8 positions match TRBD1. The germline gives CDR1 KGHSH, CDR2 LQKENI. After removal of 6 bases from V and 0 bases from J, the junction contained 2 bases not matched to a gene. This CDR3 has 14 amino acids.

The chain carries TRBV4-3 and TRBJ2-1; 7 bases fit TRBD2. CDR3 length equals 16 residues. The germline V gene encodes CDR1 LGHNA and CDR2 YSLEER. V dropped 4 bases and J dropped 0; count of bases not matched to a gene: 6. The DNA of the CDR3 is TGCGCCAGCAGCCTTTTAGCGGGCAGCTCCTACAATGAGCAGTTCTTC. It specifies CASSLLAGSSYNEQFF.

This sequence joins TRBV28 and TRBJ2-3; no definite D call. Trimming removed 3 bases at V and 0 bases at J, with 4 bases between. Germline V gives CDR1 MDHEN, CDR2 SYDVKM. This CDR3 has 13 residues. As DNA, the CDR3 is TGTGCCAGCAGTTTGGAGAGCACAGATACGCAGTATTTT. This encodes CASSLESTDTQYF.

The CDR3 is CASSETGGYGYTF. The CDR3 coding sequence is TGTGCCAGCAGCGAAACAGGGGGCTATGGCTACACCTTC. The chain employs TRBV11-1 and TRBJ1-2; 8 bases align to TRBD1. The CDR3 runs 13 residues. V lost 5 bases and J lost 4; bases outside the gene matches: 3. Germline V lookup: CDR1 SGHAT, CDR2 FQDESV (reference sequence).

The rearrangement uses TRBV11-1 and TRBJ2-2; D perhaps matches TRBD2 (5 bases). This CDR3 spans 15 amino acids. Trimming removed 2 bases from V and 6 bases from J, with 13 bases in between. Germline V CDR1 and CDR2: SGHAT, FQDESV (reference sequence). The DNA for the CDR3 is TGTGCCAGCAGCTTAAGTTGGATCGGGGCCGGGGAGCTGTTTTTT. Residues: CASSLSWIGAGELFF. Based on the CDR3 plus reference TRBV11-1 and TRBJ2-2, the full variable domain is EAEVAQSPRYKITEKSQAVAFWCDPISGHATLYWYRQILGQGPELLVQFQDESVVDDSQLPKDRFSAERLKGVDSTLKIQPAELGDSAMYLCASSLSWIGAGELFFGEGSRLTVL.

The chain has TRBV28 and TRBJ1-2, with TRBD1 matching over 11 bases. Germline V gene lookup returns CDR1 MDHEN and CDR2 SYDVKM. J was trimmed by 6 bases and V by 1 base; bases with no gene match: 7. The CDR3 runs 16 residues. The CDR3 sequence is CASSLFRTGGGDGYTF. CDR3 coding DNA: TGTGCCAGCAGTTTATTTAGGACAGGGGGCGGAGATGGCTACACCTTC.

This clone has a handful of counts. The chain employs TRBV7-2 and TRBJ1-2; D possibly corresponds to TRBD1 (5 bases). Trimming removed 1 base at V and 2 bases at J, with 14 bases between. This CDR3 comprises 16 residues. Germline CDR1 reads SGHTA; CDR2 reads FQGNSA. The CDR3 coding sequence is TGTGCCAGCAGCTTAGTCCCCCAGGGATCAAACTATGGCTACACCTTC. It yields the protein CASSLVPQGSNYGYTF.

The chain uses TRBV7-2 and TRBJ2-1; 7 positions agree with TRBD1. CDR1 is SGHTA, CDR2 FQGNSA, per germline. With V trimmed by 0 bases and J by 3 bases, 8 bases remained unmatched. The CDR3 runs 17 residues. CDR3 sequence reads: CASSLAPGGGRYNEQFF. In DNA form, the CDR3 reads TGTGCCAGCAGCTTAGCGCCAGGGGGTGGCCGCTACAATGAGCAGTTCTTC.

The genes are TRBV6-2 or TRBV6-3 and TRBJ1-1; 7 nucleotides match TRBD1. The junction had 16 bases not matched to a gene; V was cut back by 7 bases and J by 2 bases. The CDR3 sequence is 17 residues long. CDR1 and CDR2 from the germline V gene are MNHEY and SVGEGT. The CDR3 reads CASTPIRGDTGNTEAFF. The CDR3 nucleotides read TGTGCCAGCACCCCCATCAGGGGGGACACCGGTAACACTGAAGCTTTCTTT.

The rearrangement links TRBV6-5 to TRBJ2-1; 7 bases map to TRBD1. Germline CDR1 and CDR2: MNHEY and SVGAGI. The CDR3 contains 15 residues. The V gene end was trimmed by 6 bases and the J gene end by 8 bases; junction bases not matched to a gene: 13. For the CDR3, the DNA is TGTGCCAGCAGCTTCGACAGGGATCCTCACCATGAGCAGTTCTTC. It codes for CASSFDRDPHHEQFF.

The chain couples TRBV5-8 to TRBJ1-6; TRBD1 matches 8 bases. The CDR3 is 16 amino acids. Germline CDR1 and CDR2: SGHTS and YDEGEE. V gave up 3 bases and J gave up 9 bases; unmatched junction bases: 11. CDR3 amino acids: CASSSRDRPRGSPLHF. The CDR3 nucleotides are TGTGCCAGCAGCTCCCGGGACAGGCCCAGAGGTTCACCCCTCCACTTT.

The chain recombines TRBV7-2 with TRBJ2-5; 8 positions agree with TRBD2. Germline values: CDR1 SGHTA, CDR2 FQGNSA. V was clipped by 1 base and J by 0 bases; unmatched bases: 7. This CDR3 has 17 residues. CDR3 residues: CASSLVRGALNQETQYF. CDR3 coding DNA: TGTGCCAGCAGCTTAGTGCGGGGGGCTTTGAACCAAGAGACCCAGTACTTC.